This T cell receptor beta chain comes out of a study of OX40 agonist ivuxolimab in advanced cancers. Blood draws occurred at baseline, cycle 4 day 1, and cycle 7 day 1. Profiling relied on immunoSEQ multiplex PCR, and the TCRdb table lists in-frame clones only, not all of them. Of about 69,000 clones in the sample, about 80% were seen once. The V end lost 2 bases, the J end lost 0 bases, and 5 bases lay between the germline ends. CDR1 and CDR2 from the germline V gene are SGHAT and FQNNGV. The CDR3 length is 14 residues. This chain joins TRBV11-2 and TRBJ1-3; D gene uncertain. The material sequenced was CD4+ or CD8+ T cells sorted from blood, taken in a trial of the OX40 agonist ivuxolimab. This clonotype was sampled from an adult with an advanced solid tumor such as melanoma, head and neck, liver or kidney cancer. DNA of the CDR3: TGTGCCAGCAGCTTAAAGGCCTCTGGAAACACCATATATTTT. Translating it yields CASSLKASGNTIYF.